The source of this T cell receptor (beta chain) is a study of blood T cell repertoires in COVID-19. Germline assignment: CDR1 GTSNPN and CDR2 SVGIG (reference sequence). The CDR3 has 16 amino acids. Trimming removed 1 base at V and 4 bases at J, with 20 bases between. Assay: immunoSEQ multiplex PCR; the TCRdb copy retains only in-frame clones and omits some. Here the sample spans over 350,000 clones, roughly 90% being singletons. The sequence derives from a woman aged 25-40 years with acute COVID-19. This chain connects TRBV30 to TRBJ2-7; no definite D call. Specimen: PBMCs or T cells enriched from blood (not recorded which). CDR3 DNA: TGTGCCTGGAGTGCCGCCCTGAAGGCCTCGCGGTACGAGCAGTACTTC. As protein: CAWSAALKASRYEQYF.